The text below deals with one TCR beta chain. This sample stems from a study of blood T cell repertoires in COVID-19. Method: immunoSEQ multiplex PCR; TCRdb's copy keeps in-frame clones and lacks some. The sample shows around 94,000 clones, roughly nine tenths of them seen only once. The CDR3 loop spans 13 amino acids. Between the trimmed V and J ends, which lost 2 bases and 7 bases, there was a span of 11 bases. Specimen: peripheral blood. This receptor was identified in a woman in her 50s with COVID-19, enrolled during active disease. The chain links TRBV12-3 or TRBV12-4 to TRBJ1-2, with a tentative D call TRBD1 (5 bases). CDR3 amino acids: CASSLRGYGGYTF. The CDR3 DNA is TGTGCCAGCAGTTTAAGGGGCTACGGTGGCTACACCTTC.